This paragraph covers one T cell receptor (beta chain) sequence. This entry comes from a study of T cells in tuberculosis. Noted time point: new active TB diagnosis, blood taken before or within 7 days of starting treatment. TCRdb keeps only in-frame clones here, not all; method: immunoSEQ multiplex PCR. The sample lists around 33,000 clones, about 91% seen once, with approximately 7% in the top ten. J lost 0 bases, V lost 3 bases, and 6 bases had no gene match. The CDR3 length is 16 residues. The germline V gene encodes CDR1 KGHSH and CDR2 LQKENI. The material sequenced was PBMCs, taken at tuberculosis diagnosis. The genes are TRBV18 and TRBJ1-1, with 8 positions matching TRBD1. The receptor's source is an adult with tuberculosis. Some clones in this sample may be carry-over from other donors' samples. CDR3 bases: TGTGCCAGCTCACCCGGGACAGGTGGCATGAACACTGAAGCTTTCTTT. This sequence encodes CASSPGTGGMNTEAFF.